These 22 T cell receptor beta chains came from one sample sequenced in a study of blood T cell repertoires in COVID-19. Sequenced by immunoSEQ multiplex PCR; TCRdb stores in-frame clones only, minus some. The table records a few hundred thousand clones, 88% of them present only once. The sequenced material came from peripheral blood. The receptor source for this set is a woman aged 70-85 years with COVID-19, enrolled during active disease.

A few counts support this clone. This rearrangement joins TRBV5-1 to TRBJ2-1, with 9 bases lining up with TRBD2. The V gene's germline CDR1 is SGHRS and CDR2 YFSETQ. V trimming: 2 bases; J trimming: 7 bases; junction bases outside the gene matches: 7. This CDR3 is 15 amino acids long. DNA for the CDR3: TGCGCCAGCAGCTTTGGCGGGAGGGCCGTTAATGAGCAGTTCTTC. Its translation: CASSFGGRAVNEQFF.

The V gene is TRBV27, the J gene TRBJ1-5; possible D gene TRBD1, 5 bases. V lost 4 bases and J lost 9, with 10 bases in between. Germline V CDR1 and CDR2: MNHEY, SMNVEV (reference sequence). The CDR3 consists of 12 residues. The CDR3 sequence: CASSSTGGPQHF. CDR3 coding DNA: TGTGCCAGCAGTTCAACGGGGGGGCCCCAGCATTTT.

The V call is TRBV28, the J call TRBJ1-2; D gene uncertain. Germline CDR1 and CDR2: MDHEN and SYDVKM. The CDR3 is made up of 11 amino acids. With 10 bases removed from V and 0 bases from J, the gap between germline ends came to 6 bases. Here the CDR3 reads CATGANYGYTF. For the CDR3, the DNA is TGTGCCACCGGGGCTAACTATGGCTACACCTTC.

The chain recombines TRBV20-1 with TRBJ2-1; D is uncertain. CDR1 and CDR2 from the germline V gene are DFQATT and SNEGSKA (reference sequence). Trimming stripped 3 bases from V and 3 bases from J, with 9 bases between. The CDR3 loop spans 13 amino acids. The CDR3 loop reads CSASALFYNEQFF. Here the CDR3 DNA reads TGCAGTGCTAGTGCCCTCTTCTACAATGAGCAGTTCTTC.

The chain combines TRBV18 with TRBJ1-1; D unclear. Germline values: CDR1 KGHSH, CDR2 LQKENI. The ends were cut back, 0 bases at V and 3 bases at J, with 5 bases in the middle. CDR3 size: 13 residues. The DNA for the CDR3 is TGTGCCAGCTCACCACCGGGCGACACTGAAGCTTTCTTT. Translated, it gives CASSPPGDTEAFF.

The chain has TRBV12-3 or TRBV12-4 and TRBJ1-5; TRBD1 matches 8 bases. Unmatched junction bases numbered 4, after V lost 8 bases and J lost 4 bases. The CDR3 covers 13 residues. The CDR3 region has the DNA TGTGCCAGCCGACAGGGGTTTAATCAGCCCCAGCATTTT. Its translation: CASRQGFNQPQHF.

This chain joins TRBV15 and TRBJ1-6; no definite D call. Germline CDR1 is LNHNV and CDR2 is YYDKDF (reference sequence). Trimming pared 0 bases from V and 10 bases from J, leaving 7 bases between. This CDR3 spans 13 amino acids. The CDR3 reads CATSRDRVSPLHF. As DNA, the CDR3 is TGTGCCACCAGCAGAGATCGGGTATCACCCCTCCACTTT.

The J gene is TRBJ2-5, the V gene TRBV13, with D perhaps matching TRBD2 (5 bases). CDR1 and CDR2 (germline): PRHDT, FYEKMQ (reference sequence). V dropped 5 bases and J dropped 5 bases, with 12 bases sitting between them. This CDR3 region has 13 residues. CDR3 in amino acids: CASSPDPGETQYF. The DNA of the CDR3 is TGTGCCAGCAGCCCCGACCCGGGGGAGACCCAGTACTTC.

CDR3 protein: CASSSPGLVEQYF. The CDR3 DNA follows: TGTGCCAGCAGCTCACCGGGACTAGTCGAGCAGTACTTC. The chain links TRBV7-6 to TRBJ2-7; 8 bases fit TRBD2. V was pared by 4 bases and J by 6 bases, with 5 bases of the junction left unmatched. Germline assignment: CDR1 SGHVS and CDR2 FNYEAQ. CDR3 length: 13 residues.

The genes are TRBV6-1 and TRBJ1-1; 7 bases are a match to TRBD1. Germline CDR1 reads MNHNS; CDR2 reads SASEGT. There are 14 residues in the CDR3. Germline trimming cut 1 base from V and 5 bases from J; bases unmatched to any gene: 4. The CDR3 DNA reads TGTGCCAGCAGTGAAGACAGGGGAGGTACTGAAGCTTTCTTT. This sequence encodes CASSEDRGGTEAFF.

The DNA of the CDR3 is TGTGCCAGTAGTGCGACCATAGTAGAGCGGGAGGACAATGAGCAGTTCTTC. It translates to CASSATIVEREDNEQFF. The rearrangement joins TRBV19 to TRBJ2-1, with TRBD2 matching over 9 bases. Germline CDR1 reads LNHDA; CDR2 reads SQIVND (reference sequence). The CDR3 covers 17 residues. With 5 bases clipped from V and 5 bases from J, the junction kept 13 bases outside the gene matches.

A single count supports this clone. The J gene is TRBJ2-7, the V gene TRBV5-1; TRBD1 matches 9 bases. Looked up from germline, CDR1 is SGHRS and CDR2 is YFSETQ. The CDR3 is 13 amino acids. Trimming removed 7 bases from V and 5 bases from J; junction bases left unmatched: 7. For the CDR3, the DNA is TGCGCCAGCTCCGGGACAGGGTTCGACGAGCAGTACTTC. The encoded protein is CASSGTGFDEQYF. Together with reference TRBV5-1 and TRBJ2-7, the CDR3 gives the full variable domain: KAGVTQTPRYLIKTRGQQVTLSCSPISGHRSVSWYQQTPGQGLQFLFEYFSETQRNKGNFPGRFSGRQFSNSRSEMNVSTLELGDSALYLCASSGTGFDEQYFGPGTRLTVT.

The chain is built from TRBV6-6 and TRBJ1-6; no reliable D call. The V end lost 0 bases, the J end lost 9 bases, and 12 bases lay between the germline ends. The CDR3 sequence is 15 residues long. Germline-derived CDR1 and CDR2 are MNHNY and SVGAGI (reference sequence). The CDR3 DNA reads TGTGCCAGCAGTTACTCGGGAGGCCAAGGTTCACCCCTCCACTTT. It yields the protein CASSYSGGQGSPLHF.

This chain joins TRBV3-1 (or the pseudogene TRBV3-2) and TRBJ1-5, with 8 nucleotides matching TRBD1. Germline V lookup: CDR1 LGHDT, CDR2 YNNKEL (reference sequence). This CDR3 contains 14 residues. The V gene end was trimmed by 6 bases and the J gene end by 7 bases; junction bases not matched to a gene: 8. CDR3 loop: CASSLGQGFQPQHF. CDR3 in DNA: TGTGCCAGCAGTCTAGGACAGGGCTTCCAGCCCCAGCATTTT.

In this sample, this clone turned up a few times. This chain links TRBV7-9 with TRBJ1-3; D is undetermined. The germline V and J ends were trimmed by 5 bases and 4 bases, with 9 bases remaining between them. This CDR3 is 13 amino acids long. Germline V gene sequence: CDR1 SEHNR, CDR2 FQNEAQ (reference sequence). As DNA, the CDR3 is TGTGCCAGCAGCCCTCGGGTAGGAAACACCATATATTTT. Translation gives CASSPRVGNTIYF.

This chain links TRBV13 with TRBJ2-3; TRBD2 might be the D (5 bases). The V end lost 0 bases, the J end lost 0 bases, and 13 bases lay between the germline ends. In germline, CDR1 is PRHDT, CDR2 FYEKMQ (reference sequence). This CDR3 region has 17 residues. The CDR3 nucleotides read TGTGCCAGCAGCTTAGGCGCGGGCGGTACTAGCACAGATACGCAGTATTTT. Translation gives CASSLGAGGTSTDTQYF.

The rearrangement links TRBV2 to TRBJ2-5; 7 nucleotides match TRBD2. Germline CDR1 SNHLY, CDR2 FYNNEI. The CDR3 length is 14 residues. The V segment lost 6 bases and the J segment 5 bases; nucleotides outside the gene matches: 9. CDR3 sequence reads: CASRRGGPLETQYF. The CDR3 bases are TGTGCCAGCAGGAGGGGAGGGCCTCTGGAGACCCAGTACTTC.

The V gene is TRBV6-5, the J gene TRBJ1-3; the D gene is possibly TRBD1 (6 bases). The CDR3 has 14 amino acids. With 5 bases removed from V and 6 bases from J, the gap between germline ends came to 14 bases. CDR1 is MNHEY and CDR2 is SVGAGI in the germline V gene. CDR3 in DNA: TGTGCCAGCAGTCCCAGGGGCCGGGAAAACACCATATATTTT. Amino acids: CASSPRGRENTIYF.

The V gene is TRBV6-2 or TRBV6-3, the J gene TRBJ2-1, with 7 bases aligning to TRBD2. This CDR3 is built from 15 residues. The germline V gene encodes CDR1 MNHEY and CDR2 SVGEGT. V trimming: 5 bases; J trimming: 1 base; junction bases outside the gene matches: 5. CDR3 protein: CASSPSGKSYNEQFF. CDR3 nucleotides: TGTGCCAGCAGTCCGAGCGGGAAATCCTACAATGAGCAGTTCTTC.

The chain carries TRBV5-6 and TRBJ1-1, with D unclear. This CDR3 region has 16 residues. V was pared by 0 bases and J by 5 bases, with 17 bases between. The germline V gene encodes CDR1 SGHDT and CDR2 YYEEEE. The CDR3 nucleotides are TGTGCCAGCAGCTTGGCAGGCGACCAGGCGTGGACTGAAGCTTTCTTT. Protein product: CASSLAGDQAWTEAFF.

CDR3 nucleotide sequence: TGTGCCAGCAGCTTAACCGGGGTGGGCGATGGCTACACCTTC. This translates into CASSLTGVGDGYTF. The J gene is TRBJ1-2, the V gene TRBV7-3; D gene uncertain. Germline lookup yields CDR1 SGHTA and CDR2 FQGTGA. The CDR3 loop spans 14 amino acids. Trimming removed 0 bases from V and 6 bases from J, with 11 bases in between.

The J gene is TRBJ1-2, the V gene TRBV7-2; D is ambiguous. The length of the CDR3 is 13 residues. Trimming cost V 7 bases and J 3 bases, with 12 bases left between them. From germline, CDR1 is SGHTA and CDR2 FQGNSA. The CDR3 DNA follows: TGTGCCAGCACCCTCCTGTCGTACTATGGCTACACCTTC. This encodes CASTLLSYYGYTF.